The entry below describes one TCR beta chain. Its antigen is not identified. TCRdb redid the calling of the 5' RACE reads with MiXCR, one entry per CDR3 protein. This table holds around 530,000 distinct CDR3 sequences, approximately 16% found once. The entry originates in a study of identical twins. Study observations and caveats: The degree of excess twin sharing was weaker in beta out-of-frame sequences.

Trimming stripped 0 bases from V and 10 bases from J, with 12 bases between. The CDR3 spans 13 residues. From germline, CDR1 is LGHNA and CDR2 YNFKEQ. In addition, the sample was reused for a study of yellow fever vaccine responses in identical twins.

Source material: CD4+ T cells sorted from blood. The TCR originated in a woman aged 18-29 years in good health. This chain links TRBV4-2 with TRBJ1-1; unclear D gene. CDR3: CASSQDTGPGAFF. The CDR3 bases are TGTGCCAGCAGCCAAGATACCGGGCCGGGAGCTTTCTTT.